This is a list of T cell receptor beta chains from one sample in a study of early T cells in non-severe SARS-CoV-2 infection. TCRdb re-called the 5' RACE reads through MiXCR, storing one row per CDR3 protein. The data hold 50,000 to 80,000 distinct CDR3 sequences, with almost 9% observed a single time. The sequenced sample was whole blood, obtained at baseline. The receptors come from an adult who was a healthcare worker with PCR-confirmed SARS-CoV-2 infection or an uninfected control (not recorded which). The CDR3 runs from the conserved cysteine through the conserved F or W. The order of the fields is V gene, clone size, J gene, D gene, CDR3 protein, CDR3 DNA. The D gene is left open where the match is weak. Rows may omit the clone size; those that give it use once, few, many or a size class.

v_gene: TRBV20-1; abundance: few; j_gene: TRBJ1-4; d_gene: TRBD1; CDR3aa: CSVSHRTGNNEKLFF; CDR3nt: TGCAGTGTCTCACATCGGACAGGGAATAATGAAAAACTGTTTTTT
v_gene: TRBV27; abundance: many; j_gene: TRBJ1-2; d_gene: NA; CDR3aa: CASSLGPGDNNYGYTF; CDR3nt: TGTGCCAGCAGTTTGGGACCGGGTGACAACAACTATGGCTACACCTTC
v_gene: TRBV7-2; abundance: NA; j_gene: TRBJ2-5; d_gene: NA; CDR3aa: CASSLSPGNQYF; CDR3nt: TGTGCCAGCAGCTTATCCCCAGGGAACCAGTACTTC
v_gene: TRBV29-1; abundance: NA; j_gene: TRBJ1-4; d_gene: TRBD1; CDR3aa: CSVELDRDEKLFF; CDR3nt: TGCAGCGTTGAACTGGACAGGGACGAAAAACTGTTTTTT
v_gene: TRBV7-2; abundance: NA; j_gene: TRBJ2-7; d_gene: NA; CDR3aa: CASSLVPSASYEQYF; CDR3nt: TGTGCCAGCAGCTTAGTACCTAGCGCGAGCTACGAGCAGTACTTC
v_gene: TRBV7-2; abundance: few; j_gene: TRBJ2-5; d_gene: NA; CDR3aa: CASSFKGEETQYF; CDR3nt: TGTGCCAGCAGCTTTAAGGGCGAAGAGACCCAGTACTTC
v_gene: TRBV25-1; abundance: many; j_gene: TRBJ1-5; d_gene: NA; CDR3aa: CASSEQGVDQPQHF; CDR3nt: TGTGCCAGCAGTGAACAGGGAGTAGATCAGCCCCAGCATTTT
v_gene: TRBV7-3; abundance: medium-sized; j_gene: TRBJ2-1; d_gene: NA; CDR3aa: CASSLSYGEGNNEQFF; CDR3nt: TGTGCCAGCAGCTTAAGCTACGGCGAGGGGAACAATGAGCAGTTCTTC
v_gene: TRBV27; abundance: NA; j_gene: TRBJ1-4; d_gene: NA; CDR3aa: CASSSLGQGGRKLFF; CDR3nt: TGTGCCAGCAGTTCTTTAGGGCAGGGCGGACGGAAACTGTTTTTT
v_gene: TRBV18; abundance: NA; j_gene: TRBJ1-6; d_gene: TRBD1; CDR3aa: CASSPTTGDSPLHF; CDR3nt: TGTGCCAGCTCACCAACGACAGGGGATTCACCCCTCCACTTT
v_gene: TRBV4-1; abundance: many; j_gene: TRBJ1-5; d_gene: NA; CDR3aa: CASSHRDVRLGNQPQHF; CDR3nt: TGCGCCAGCAGCCACCGGGACGTCCGTTTAGGGAATCAGCCCCAGCATTTT
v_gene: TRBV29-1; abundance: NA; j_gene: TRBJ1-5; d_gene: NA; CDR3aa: CSVGGTAQPQHF; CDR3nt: TGCAGCGTTGGGGGAACGGCTCAGCCCCAGCATTTT
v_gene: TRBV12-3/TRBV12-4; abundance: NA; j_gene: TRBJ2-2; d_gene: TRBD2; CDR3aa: CASSSTSGRASGELFF; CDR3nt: TGTGCCAGCAGTTCAACTAGCGGGAGGGCCTCCGGGGAGCTGTTTTTT
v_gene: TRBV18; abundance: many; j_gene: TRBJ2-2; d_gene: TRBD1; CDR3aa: CASSPRVQGAHTGELFF; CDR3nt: TGTGCCAGCTCACCACGAGTACAGGGGGCTCACACCGGGGAGCTGTTTTTT
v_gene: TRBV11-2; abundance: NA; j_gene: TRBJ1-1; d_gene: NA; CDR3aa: CASSLIGTEAFF; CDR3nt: TGTGCCAGCAGCTTAATAGGGACTGAAGCTTTCTTT
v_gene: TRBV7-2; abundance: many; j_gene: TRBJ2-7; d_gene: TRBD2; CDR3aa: CASSLQAGGSEQYF; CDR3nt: TGTGCCAGCAGCTTACAAGCGGGAGGCTCCGAGCAGTACTTC
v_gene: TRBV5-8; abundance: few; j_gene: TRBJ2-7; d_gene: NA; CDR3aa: CASSLATEQYF; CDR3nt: TGTGCCAGCAGCTTAGCAACCGAGCAGTACTTC
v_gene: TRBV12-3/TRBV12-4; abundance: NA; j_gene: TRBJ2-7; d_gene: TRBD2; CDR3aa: CASSSPGLAGGSLYEQYF; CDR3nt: TGTGCCAGCAGTTCACCGGGACTAGCGGGAGGGTCCTTATACGAGCAGTACTTC
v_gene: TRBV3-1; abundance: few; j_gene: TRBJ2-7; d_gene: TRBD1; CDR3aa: CASSRYPGQGTEQYF; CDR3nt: TGTGCCAGCAGCCGATACCCGGGACAGGGAACCGAGCAGTACTTC
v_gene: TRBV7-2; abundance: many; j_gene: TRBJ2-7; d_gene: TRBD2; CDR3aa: CASSLGASGSYYEQYF; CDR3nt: TGTGCCAGCAGCTTAGGGGCTAGCGGGAGTTACTACGAGCAGTACTTC
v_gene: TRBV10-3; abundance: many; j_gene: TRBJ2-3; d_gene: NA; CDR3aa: CAIRDALTGDTQYF; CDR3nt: TGTGCCATCAGGGATGCTTTGACGGGGGATACGCAGTATTTT
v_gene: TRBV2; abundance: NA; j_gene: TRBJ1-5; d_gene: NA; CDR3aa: CASSEEQGGSNQPQHF; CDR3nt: TGTGCCAGCAGTGAAGAACAGGGTGGAAGCAATCAGCCCCAGCATTTT
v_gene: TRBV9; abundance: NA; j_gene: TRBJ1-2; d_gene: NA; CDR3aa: CASSRDASHGYTF; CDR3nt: TGTGCCAGCAGTAGGGATGCGTCACATGGCTACACCTTC
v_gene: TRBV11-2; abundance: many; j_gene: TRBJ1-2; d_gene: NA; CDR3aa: CASSLGSTGNGYTF; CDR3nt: TGTGCCAGCAGCTTAGGCTCTACAGGGAATGGCTACACCTTC
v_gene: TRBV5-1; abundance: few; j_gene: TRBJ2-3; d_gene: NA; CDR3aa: CASSLGAADTQYF; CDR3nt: TGCGCCAGCAGCTTGGGAGCGGCAGATACGCAGTATTTT
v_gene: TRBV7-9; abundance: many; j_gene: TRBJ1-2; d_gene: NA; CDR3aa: CASSQNEAGHGYTF; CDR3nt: TGTGCCAGCAGCCAGAATGAGGCAGGGCACGGCTACACCTTC
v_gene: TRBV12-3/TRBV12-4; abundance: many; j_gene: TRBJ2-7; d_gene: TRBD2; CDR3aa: CASSTSESPYEQYF; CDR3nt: TGTGCCAGCAGTACTAGCGAATCACCCTACGAGCAGTACTTC